The T cell receptor beta chain under discussion was sequenced for a study of T cell responses to AZD1222 COVID-19 vaccine. Study-wide results and caveats: Of spike-specific TCRs, nearly half reportedly target regions left unmutated in variants.

Profiled with immunoSEQ multiplex PCR; TCRdb holds only in-frame clones, not every one. The data contain 95,000 to 150,000 clones, 88% of them seen just once; the ten biggest clones take up about 5.4%. After removal of 3 bases from V and 6 bases from J, the junction contained 10 bases not matched to a gene. The CDR3 spans 15 residues. Germline CDR1 is LNHDA and CDR2 is SQIVND (reference sequence). A note on this clone: Its antigen is not identified.

This TCR was sampled from an adult in good health. The rearrangement uses TRBV19 and TRBJ1-2, with 7 nucleotides matching TRBD1. This specimen consisted of peripheral blood, obtained on day 0 of AZD1222 vaccination. Written as DNA, the CDR3 is TGTGCCAGTAGTATTCTGCGACAGGGAGGCGATGGCTACACCTTC. Translation gives CASSILRQGGDGYTF.